This TCR beta chain was obtained from a study of shared clonotypes between healthy human individuals. Overall study context: A few men and two women, aged 18 to 49, were donors.

V lost 5 bases to trimming and J lost 7 bases; unmatched junction nucleotides: 8. This CDR3 region has 14 residues. CDR1 KGHSH and CDR2 LQKENI come from the germline V gene. Sequencing used immunoSEQ multiplex PCR; TCRdb keeps in-frame clones, though not all of them. In the table there are approximately 2.4 million clones, approximately 94% of which are singletons. The chain has TRBV18 and TRBJ2-7, with 10 bases aligning to TRBD2. Sequenced sample: naive CD4+ T cells sorted from blood. Noted subset: CD45RA+ positively selected. The receptor was isolated from a man aged 18 to 29 in good health. This CDR3 reads CASSVLAGEGEQYF. The CDR3 DNA reads TGTGCCAGCTCAGTGCTAGCGGGAGAGGGTGAGCAGTACTTC.